The 19 T cell receptor beta chains below come from one sample, sequenced in a study of blood T cell repertoires in COVID-19. The data were produced by immunoSEQ multiplex PCR, yet TCRdb's version contains in-frame clones alone and is incomplete. The sample lists tens of thousands of clones, about four fifths occurring once. Sequenced: peripheral blood. All receptors derive from a man aged 45-65 years with active or convalescent COVID-19.

This clone has only a few counts. J is TRBJ1-2 and V is TRBV4-1; D perhaps matches TRBD1 (6 bases). Germline V gene data show CDR1 as MGHRA and CDR2 as YSYEKL. The CDR3 length is 14 residues. V was pared by 6 bases and J by 6 bases, with 17 bases between. CDR3 residues: CASRKGGDRDGYTF. The CDR3 nucleotides read TGCGCCAGCAGAAAGGGGGGGGATAGGGATGGCTACACCTTC.

This chain uses TRBV7-9 with TRBJ2-1; 10 positions match TRBD1. Germline V gene sequence: CDR1 SEHNR, CDR2 FQNEAQ (reference sequence). V gave up 5 bases and J gave up 5 bases; unmatched junction bases: 12. The length of the CDR3 is 17 residues. The CDR3 DNA reads TGTGCCAGCAGCGACCCTTTCGGGACAGGGGTTGACAATGAGCAGTTCTTC. Translating it yields CASSDPFGTGVDNEQFF.

This clone was recorded only once. The gene calls are TRBV10-2 and TRBJ1-4, with 7 bases fitting TRBD1. The CDR3 is made up of 14 amino acids. The V and J ends lost 5 bases and 5 bases, in that order; junction bases with no gene match: 5. Germline V gene sequence: CDR1 WSHSY, CDR2 SAAADI. Here the CDR3 reads CASSFGRGNEKLFF. In DNA, the CDR3 is TGCGCCAGCAGTTTCGGCAGGGGGAATGAAAAACTGTTTTTT.

The chain joins TRBV10-2 to TRBJ2-7; 7 bases fit TRBD1. The V and J ends lost 4 bases and 5 bases, in that order; junction bases with no gene match: 2. Germline CDR1 is WSHSY and CDR2 is SAAADI. CDR3 size: 12 residues. The CDR3 DNA reads as TGCGCCAGCAGTGGAGGGGGCCACGAGCAGTACGTC. This translates into CASSGGGHEQYV.

This chain connects TRBV28 to TRBJ1-6; TRBD1 aligns across 8 bases. In germline, CDR1 is MDHEN, CDR2 SYDVKM. V shed 6 bases, J shed 12 bases, and the junction held 7 bases outside the gene matches. CDR3 length equals 13 residues. The CDR3 protein is CASSPGQGVPLHF. As DNA, the CDR3 is TGTGCCAGCAGCCCAGGACAGGGAGTACCCCTCCACTTT.

The chain links TRBV29-1 to TRBJ2-5; no definite D call. V was clipped by 3 bases and J by 0 bases, with 5 bases between them. In germline, CDR1 is SQVTM, CDR2 ANQGSEA. CDR3 size: 12 residues. The CDR3 DNA is TGCAGCGTTGACAGGAACCAAGAGACCCAGTACTTC. Protein product: CSVDRNQETQYF.

This clone showed up just a few times. The gene calls are TRBV28 and TRBJ1-2; the D gene is possibly TRBD1 (6 bases). Germline V lookup: CDR1 MDHEN, CDR2 SYDVKM. V lost 8 bases and J lost 2, with 12 bases in between. The CDR3 has 13 amino acids. The CDR3 sequence: CASGGGGNYGYTF. CDR3 sequence (DNA): TGTGCCAGCGGAGGGGGGGGGAACTATGGCTACACCTTC.

CDR3 protein: CASSRLLLETQYF. CDR3 in DNA: TGTGCCAGCAGTAGGCTCTTACTAGAAACGCAGTATTTT. This chain joins TRBV12-3 or TRBV12-4 and TRBJ2-3, with a weak D call TRBD2 (5 bases). Trimming cost V 5 bases and J 9 bases, with 15 bases left between them. There are 13 residues in the CDR3.

This sequence joins TRBV7-2 and TRBJ1-4; D is perhaps TRBD1 (6 bases). The CDR3 consists of 14 residues. The V gene's germline CDR1 is SGHTA and CDR2 FQGNSA. Trimming stripped 5 bases from V and 5 bases from J, with 12 bases between. The DNA of the CDR3 is TGTGCCAGCAGCCTGCGGACAGAGAATGAAAAACTGTTTTTT. It codes for CASSLRTENEKLFF.

This chain joins TRBV27 and TRBJ2-5, with a possible D match to TRBD2 (5 bases). The CDR3 runs 14 residues. V dropped 6 bases and J dropped 3 bases, with 14 bases sitting between them. Germline-derived CDR1 and CDR2 are MNHEY and SMNVEV (reference sequence). CDR3 sequence: CASSLRPGKETQYF. The DNA of the CDR3 is TGTGCCAGCAGCCTAAGGCCGGGGAAAGAGACCCAGTACTTC.

V usage is TRBV4-3 and J usage is TRBJ1-3; D perhaps matches TRBD1 (6 bases). The V and J ends lost 3 bases and 2 bases respectively, with 17 bases between them. The CDR3 totals 17 residues. Germline V gene sequence: CDR1 LGHNA, CDR2 YSLEER. The CDR3 loop reads CASSQTYTGLPGNTIYF. DNA for the CDR3: TGCGCCAGCAGCCAGACCTACACAGGGCTCCCTGGAAACACCATATATTTT.

The rearrangement links TRBV4-3 to TRBJ2-3; 7 bases are shared with TRBD1. The CDR3 extends over 16 amino acids. Looked up from germline, CDR1 is LGHNA and CDR2 is YSLEER. The V and J ends lost 6 bases and 2 bases, in that order; junction bases with no gene match: 11. The CDR3 DNA follows: TGCGCCAGCAGACGCCAGGGGGACGGCAACACAGATACGCAGTATTTT. It specifies CASRRQGDGNTDTQYF.

The rearrangement joins TRBV20-1 to TRBJ1-1; no firm D call. The CDR3 loop spans 12 amino acids. Trimming pared 3 bases from V and 2 bases from J, leaving 7 bases between. The germline gives CDR1 DFQATT, CDR2 SNEGSKA (reference sequence). The CDR3 bases are TGCAGTGCTAGTCTATTCAACACTGAAGCTTTCTTT. This sequence encodes CSASLFNTEAFF.

The table lists this clone with a few counts. Germline and junction disagree at one end, which may indicate a read error. The chain joins TRBV15 to TRBJ1-1; D may be TRBD1 (5 bases). The CDR3 totals 13 residues. Germline V gene lookup returns CDR1 LNHNV and CDR2 YYDKDF (reference sequence). This chain's CDR3 is CATSRDGGTEAFF. CDR3 nucleotide sequence: TGTGCCACCAGCCGAGACGGGGGTACTGAAGCTTTCTTT.

This clone has only a few counts. This chain links TRBV7-9 with TRBJ2-5; weak D call: TRBD2 (7 bases). V was shortened by 6 bases and J by 2 bases, with 13 bases between the two germline ends. Germline V gene data show CDR1 as SEHNR and CDR2 as FQNEAQ (reference sequence). This CDR3 comprises 14 residues. The CDR3 DNA follows: TGTGCCAGCAGGTGGGGGGGCCCTCAAGAGACCCAGTACTTC. It is translated as CASRWGGPQETQYF.

The rearrangement joins TRBV2 to TRBJ1-5; D remains ambiguous. V shed 6 bases and J shed 1 base, with 7 bases lying between them. The CDR3 sequence is 13 residues long. CDR1 and CDR2 from the germline V gene are SNHLY and FYNNEI. In DNA, the CDR3 is TGTGCCAGCAGGAGACAAAGCAATCAGCCCCAGCATTTT. Encoded protein: CASRRQSNQPQHF.

The J gene is TRBJ2-5, the V gene TRBV7-2; possible D gene TRBD2, 5 bases. Germline V gives CDR1 SGHTA, CDR2 FQGNSA. The CDR3 has 14 residues. The germline V and J ends were trimmed by 3 bases and 7 bases, with 15 bases remaining between them. The DNA of the CDR3 is TGTGCCAGCAGCTTTGCTGACTACTCTGGGACCCAGTACTTC. Protein: CASSFADYSGTQYF.

The V gene is TRBV7-9, the J gene TRBJ2-5, with a possible D match to TRBD1 (7 bases). The CDR3 runs to 13 residues. The V end lost 7 bases, the J end lost 2 bases, and 11 bases lay between the germline ends. Germline V lookup: CDR1 SEHNR, CDR2 FQNEAQ (reference sequence). The CDR3 bases are TGTGCCAGCACCCCAGGGGGGCAAGAGACCCAGTACTTC. It encodes CASTPGGQETQYF. The entire variable domain, with the rest obtained from reference TRBV7-9 and TRBJ2-5, is as follows: DTGVSQNPRHKITKRGQNVTFRCDPISEHNRLYWYRQTLGQGPEFLTYFQNEAQLEKSRLLSDRFSAERPKGSFSTLEIQRTEQGDSAMYLCASTPGGQETQYFGPGTRLLVL.

The chain recombines TRBV11-3 with TRBJ2-2; D possibly corresponds to TRBD2 (5 bases). Germline assignment: CDR1 SGHNT and CDR2 YENEEA. CDR3 length: 14 residues. Trimming took 6 bases from V and 4 from J, leaving 12 bases between them. The CDR3 coding sequence is TGTGCCAGCAGTCGGGGTACGGGCACCGGGGAGCTGTTTTTT. Translation gives CASSRGTGTGELFF.